This T cell receptor (beta chain) was found in a study of OX40 agonist ivuxolimab in advanced cancers. Across the whole study: In this trial design, patients received ivuxolimab intravenously at 0.01 to 10 mg/kg every 2 weeks. The group had a mean age of about 64 years, ranged from about 23 to 85, and was 80% to 85% male.

In the case of this clone: Its antigen is still unknown. The junction does not match germline at one end; this may be a read error.

Findings of the study overall: The average count of expanded clones was higher among CD8+ T cells than among CD4+. Clonal expansion by week 6 occurred in CD4+ and CD8+ blood T cells (at 0.1 to 3.0 mg/kg).

The data were produced by immunoSEQ multiplex PCR, yet TCRdb's version contains in-frame clones alone and is incomplete. The sample yields tens of thousands of clones, around 83% seen once. Germline CDR1 is SSHAT and CDR2 is FNYEAQ (reference sequence). This CDR3 has 15 amino acids. The rearrangement joins TRBV7-7 to TRBJ2-3; the D gene is possibly TRBD2 (6 bases). This TCR derives from an adult with an advanced solid tumor such as melanoma, head and neck, liver or kidney cancer. Here the sequenced sample was CD4+ or CD8+ T cells sorted from blood, taken in a trial of the OX40 agonist ivuxolimab. The CDR3 DNA reads TGTGCTAGCAGCATAACCGGGACTAGCACAGATACGCAGTATTTT. Protein product: CASSITGTSTDTQYF.